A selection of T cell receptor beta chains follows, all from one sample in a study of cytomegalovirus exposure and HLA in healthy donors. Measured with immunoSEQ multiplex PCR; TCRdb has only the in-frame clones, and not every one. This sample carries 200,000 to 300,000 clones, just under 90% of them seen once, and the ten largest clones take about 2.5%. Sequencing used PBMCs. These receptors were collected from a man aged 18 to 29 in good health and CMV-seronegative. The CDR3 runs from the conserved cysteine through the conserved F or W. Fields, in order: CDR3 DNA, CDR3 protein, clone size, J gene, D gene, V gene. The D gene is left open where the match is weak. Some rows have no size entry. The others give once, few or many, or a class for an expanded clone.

TGTGCCAGCAGCGGGAGGCCGGGAGAGACCCAGTACTTC CASSGRPGETQYF . TRBJ2-5 TRBD2 TRBV25-1
TGTGCCAGCGGAGCGGGGGGGGAGCTCCAAGAGACCCAGTACTTC CASGAGGELQETQYF once TRBJ2-5 TRBD2 TRBV5-8
TGCGCCAGCAGCCAAGATCACGCGATTAGCTCCTACGAGCAGTACTTC CASSQDHAISSYEQYF . TRBJ2-7 . TRBV4-3
TGTGCCAGCAGACCGGGGAGTTCCACCGGGGAGCTGTTTTTT CASRPGSSTGELFF few TRBJ2-2 . TRBV6-4
TGCGCCAGCAGCCGCCGACAGGGAATCGACGAGCAGTACTTC CASSRRQGIDEQYF . TRBJ2-7 TRBD1 TRBV4-3
TGTGCCATCAGTGAGCCGGAGCGGGAGTTTGATACGCAGTATTTT CAISEPEREFDTQYF . TRBJ2-3 TRBD2 TRBV10-3
TGTGCCAGCAGCAGAGGGCCAGATACGCAGTATTTT CASSRGPDTQYF . TRBJ2-3 . TRBV2
TGTGCCAGCAGCTTAGAAGGGGGCGGCAATCAGCCCCAGCATTTT CASSLEGGGNQPQHF . TRBJ1-5 TRBD1 TRBV7-8
TGTGCCAGCCCTTCCCCGGTTAGTGGAAACACCATATATTTT CASPSPVSGNTIYF . TRBJ1-3 . TRBV7-9
TGTGCCAGCAGGCGGGACAGCACAGATACGCAGTATTTT CASRRDSTDTQYF . TRBJ2-3 . TRBV6-1
TGTGCCAGCAGCTCCAGGGGTGGCAATCAGCCCCAGCATTTT CASSSRGGNQPQHF few TRBJ1-5 . TRBV7-2
TGTGCCAGCAGTCCCCTGGAAGGGGGCGTTGGGCAGCCCCAGCATTTT CASSPLEGGVGQPQHF once TRBJ1-5 TRBD1 TRBV28
TGCGCCAGCAGCCAAGATCGATCGGACAACTTAACCCCCTACGAGCAGTACTTC CASSQDRSDNLTPYEQYF once TRBJ2-7 . TRBV4-3
TGTGCCAGCAGCAGACAGCGACTCTACAATGAGCAGTTCTTC CASSRQRLYNEQFF . TRBJ2-1 . TRBV6-5
TGTGCCAGCAGTTTACCCACTCCCTCGGGACACCCCTCCTACGAGCAGTACTTC CASSLPTPSGHPSYEQYF . TRBJ2-7 . TRBV28
TGCGCCAGCAGCCTCGAGAGGCACACCGGGGAGCTGTTTTTT CASSLERHTGELFF . TRBJ2-2 . TRBV5-1
TGTGCCAGCAGCTCACCAGGATATGGGGAAAAACTGTTTTTT CASSSPGYGEKLFF . TRBJ1-4 . TRBV28
TGTGCCAGCAGCGAATCGACTAGCCGCGAGCAGTTCTTC CASSESTSREQFF many TRBJ2-1 TRBD2 TRBV6-4
TGTGCCAGCACCCAAATCGGGGTGCAGTACTTC CASTQIGVQYF . TRBJ2-7 . TRBV6-5
TGTGCCAGCAGCTCAGATGGACTAGCGGGGACCGGGGAGCTGTTTTTT CASSSDGLAGTGELFF . TRBJ2-2 TRBD2 TRBV5-4
TGTGCCAGCAGCCCAACGGGCTACGAGCAGTACTTC CASSPTGYEQYF . TRBJ2-7 . TRBV7-9
TGTGCCAGCAGCGAGGGTAAGGGTGGGAGAAATGAAAAACTGTTTTTT CASSEGKGGRNEKLFF once TRBJ1-4 . TRBV5-6
TGTGCCATCTCCGCAGGGGGGAATCAGCCCCAGCATTTT CAISAGGNQPQHF . TRBJ1-5 TRBD1 TRBV6-1
TGTGCCAGCAGCCCCACAGGGGCTGGGGCCAACGTCCTGACTTTC CASSPTGAGANVLTF . TRBJ2-6 TRBD1 TRBV7-9
TGTGCCAGCAGCCCGGAGACAGGGCCGTTAAACGGCTACACCTTC CASSPETGPLNGYTF . TRBJ1-2 TRBD1 TRBV9
TGTGCCAGCAGCCCCGATAGGGGATCGGAGACCCAGTACTTC CASSPDRGSETQYF . TRBJ2-5 . TRBV5-4
TGTGCCAGCAGCAAGGACAGTCCCTCCGGCTACACCTTC CASSKDSPSGYTF few TRBJ1-2 . TRBV5-6
TGCGCCAGCAGCTTCACAGGGGGTTGGTCAGATACGCAGTATTTT CASSFTGGWSDTQYF few TRBJ2-3 TRBD1 TRBV5-1
TGTGCCAGCAGCTTAGTAACTAGCAATGAGCAGTTCTTC CASSLVTSNEQFF . TRBJ2-1 . TRBV11-2
TGTGCCAGCAGCTCCTTCTGGGAGGGAGGGGGAGATGGCTACACCTTC CASSSFWEGGGDGYTF . TRBJ1-2 . TRBV7-2
TGTGCCAGCTCACCGTATACGGGGGAACTCTCGTACGAGCAGTACTTC CASSPYTGELSYEQYF once TRBJ2-7 . TRBV18